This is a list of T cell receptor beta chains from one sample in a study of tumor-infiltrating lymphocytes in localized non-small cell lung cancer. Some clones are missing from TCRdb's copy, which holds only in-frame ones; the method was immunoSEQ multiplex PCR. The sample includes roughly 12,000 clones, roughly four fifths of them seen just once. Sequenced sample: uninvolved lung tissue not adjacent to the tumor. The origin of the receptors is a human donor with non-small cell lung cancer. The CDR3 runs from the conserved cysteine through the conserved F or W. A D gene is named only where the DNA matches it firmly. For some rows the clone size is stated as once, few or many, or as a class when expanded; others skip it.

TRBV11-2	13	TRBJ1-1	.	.	TGTGCCAGCAGCTTTTCTCGTGACAGCGAAGCTTTCTTT	CASSFSRDSEAFF
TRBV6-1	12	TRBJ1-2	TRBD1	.	TGTGCCACCACCGGACAGGGCTATGGCTACACCTTC	CATTGQGYGYTF
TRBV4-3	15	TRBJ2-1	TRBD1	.	TGCGCCAGCAGCCCCGGGGTGCTCAGGGGGAACGAGCAGTTCTTC	CASSPGVLRGNEQFF
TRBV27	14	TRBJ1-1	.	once	TGTGCCAGTAAGCCCGGGACAAAGAACACTGAAGCTTTCTTT	CASKPGTKNTEAFF
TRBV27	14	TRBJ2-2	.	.	TGTGCCAGCAGTTTCGCGGAGCCCACCGGGGAGCTGTTTTTT	CASSFAEPTGELFF
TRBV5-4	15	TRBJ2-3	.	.	TGTGCCAGCAGCTTCTTGGGGGGCGGGACAGATACGCAGTATTTT	CASSFLGGGTDTQYF
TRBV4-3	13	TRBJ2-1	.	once	TGCGCCAGCAGCCAAGGGGGGCACAATGAGCAGTTCTTC	CASSQGGHNEQFF
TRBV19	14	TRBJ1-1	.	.	TGTGCCAGTAGTATGTCTGGGGAGAGCACTGAAGCTTTCTTT	CASSMSGESTEAFF
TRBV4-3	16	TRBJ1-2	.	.	TGCGCCAGCAGCCAAGATCCGGCAGGGGTGGACTATGGCTACACCTTC	CASSQDPAGVDYGYTF
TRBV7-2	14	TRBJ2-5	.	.	TGTGCCAGCACTCGGGAGTGGGGGCAAGAGACCCAGTACTTC	CASTREWGQETQYF
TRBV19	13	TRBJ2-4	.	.	TGTGCCAGTAGCGCCCCCGGGACAACCATTCAGTACTTC	CASSAPGTTIQYF
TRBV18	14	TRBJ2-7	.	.	TGTGCCAGCTCACCGGCGAGGACCTACTACGAGCAGTACTTC	CASSPARTYYEQYF
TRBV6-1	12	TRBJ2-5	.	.	TGTGCCAGCAACAGGTTTCAAGAGACCCAGTACTTC	CASNRFQETQYF